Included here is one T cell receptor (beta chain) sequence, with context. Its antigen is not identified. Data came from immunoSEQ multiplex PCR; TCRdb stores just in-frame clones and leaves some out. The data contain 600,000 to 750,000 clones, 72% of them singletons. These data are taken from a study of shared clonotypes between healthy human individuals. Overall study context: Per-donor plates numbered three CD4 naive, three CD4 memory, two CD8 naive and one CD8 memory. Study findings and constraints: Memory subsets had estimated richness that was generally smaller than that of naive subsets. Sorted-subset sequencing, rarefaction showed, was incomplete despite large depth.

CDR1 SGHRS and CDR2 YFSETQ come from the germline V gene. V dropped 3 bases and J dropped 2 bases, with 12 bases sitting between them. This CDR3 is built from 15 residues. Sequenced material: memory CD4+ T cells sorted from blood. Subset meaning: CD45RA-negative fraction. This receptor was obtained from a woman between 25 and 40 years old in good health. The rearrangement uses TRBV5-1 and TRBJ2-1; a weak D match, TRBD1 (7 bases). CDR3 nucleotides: TGCGCCAGCAGCTCAGCAGGGGGGCCCTACAATGAGCAGTTCTTC. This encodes CASSSAGGPYNEQFF.